The source of this T cell receptor (beta chain) is a study of blood T cell repertoires in COVID-19. The protocol was immunoSEQ multiplex PCR, while the TCRdb copy is restricted to in-frame clones and leaves out a portion. The sample includes over 85,000 clones, approximately 85% of them seen just once. The CDR3 has 16 amino acids. Deletions cut 3 bases from V and 6 bases from J, with 18 bases between. Germline CDR1 reads MNHNS; CDR2 reads SASEGT. The J gene is TRBJ1-5, the V gene TRBV6-1; D remains ambiguous. The sample consisted of peripheral blood. The TCR originated in a human donor in a cohort sampled during active COVID-19. CDR3: CASSDSTAVFAQPQHF. In DNA, the CDR3 is TGTGCCAGCAGTGACAGTACCGCCGTCTTTGCTCAGCCCCAGCATTTT.